The present entry profiles one TCR beta chain with its context. The CDR3 runs 14 residues. Germline trimming cut 3 bases from V and 6 bases from J; bases unmatched to any gene: 7. Looked up from germline, CDR1 is SGHRS and CDR2 is YFSETQ. Assay used: immunoSEQ multiplex PCR; TCRdb lists only in-frame clones, some missing. The sample yields approximately 200,000 clones, over 80% seen once. The sample is drawn from a study of blood T cell repertoires in COVID-19. V usage is TRBV5-1 and J usage is TRBJ2-7, with TRBD2 matching 9 bases. The sequence was collected from a human donor in a cohort sampled during active COVID-19. Sequenced: peripheral blood. The CDR3 bases are TGCGCCAGCAGCTGGGGACTAGCTGACGGCGAGCAGTACTTC. Translated, it gives CASSWGLADGEQYF.